This TCR beta chain was sequenced for a study of blood T cells in healthy people across ages. The CDR3 runs to 16 residues. Germline assignment: CDR1 LGHNA and CDR2 YSLEER. The germline V and J ends were trimmed by 2 bases and 2 bases, with 13 bases remaining between them. Primers used in a second PCR of about 6 to 12 cycles were a sample-barcoded 5' primer and a J-beta primer mix. Via MiXCR, TCRdb re-called the 5' RACE reads, giving one row per CDR3 protein. The sample comprises roughly 2 million distinct CDR3 sequences, about 50% of which are singletons, and around 2.1% rests with the top ten. Sequencing was done on a sample of blood. V gene TRBV4-3 combines with J gene TRBJ2-1; D not certain. This receptor was identified in a woman aged 35 to 49 in good health. CDR3 loop: CASSQIVRQAYNEQFF. CDR3 sequence (DNA): TGCGCCAGCAGCCAAATCGTTAGGCAGGCCTACAATGAGCAGTTCTTC.